This TCR beta chain was captured in a study of cytomegalovirus exposure and HLA in healthy donors. Points from the study as a whole: TCR beta sequences reportedly predicted most subjects' HLA-A and HLA-B alleles accurately. Later on, analysis showed that most CMV-associated TCR beta chains appeared to be HLA-restricted. More clonal expansion characterized HLA-associated TCR beta chains than equally common others in a later analysis.

The PCR used 60 Vbeta and 13 Jbeta primers. Only in-frame clones appear in the TCRdb table, and some are missing; sequencing was by immunoSEQ multiplex PCR. The table shows over 85,000 clones, with 75% to 90% occurring only once. In regard to this clone: Antigen: not known.

This CDR3 region has 14 residues. The V gene lost 0 bases and the J gene lost 2 bases, with 7 bases spanning the gap. Germline loops: CDR1 MNHNY, CDR2 SVGAGI (reference sequence). Sequencing was done on a sample of PBMCs. This chain joins TRBV6-6 and TRBJ1-2; maybe TRBD1 (6 bases). This TCR came from a man aged 35 to 55 in good health and CMV-seronegative. The CDR3 here is CASSYSGTNYGYTF. The CDR3 nucleotides read TGTGCCAGCAGTTACTCCGGGACAAACTATGGCTACACCTTC.